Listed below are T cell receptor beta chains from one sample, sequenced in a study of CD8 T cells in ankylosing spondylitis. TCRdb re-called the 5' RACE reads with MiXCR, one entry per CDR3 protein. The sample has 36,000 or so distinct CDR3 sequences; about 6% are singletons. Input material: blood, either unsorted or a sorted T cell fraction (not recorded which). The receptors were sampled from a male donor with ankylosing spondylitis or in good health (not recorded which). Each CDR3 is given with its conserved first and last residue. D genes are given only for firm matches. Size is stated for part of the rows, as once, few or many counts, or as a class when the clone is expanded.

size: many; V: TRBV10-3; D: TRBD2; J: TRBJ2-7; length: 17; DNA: TGTGCCATCAGTGAGCCCCAAATAGCGGGCCTCTCCTACGAGCAGTACTTC; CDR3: CAISEPQIAGLSYEQYF
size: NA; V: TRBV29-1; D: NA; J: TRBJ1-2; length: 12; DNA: TGCAGCGTTAGAGGGCAAAACTGTGGCTATACCTTC; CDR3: CSVRGQNCGYTF
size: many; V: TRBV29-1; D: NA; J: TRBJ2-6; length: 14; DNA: TGCAGCGTTGGCACCCTTTCTGGGGCCAACGTCCTGACTTTC; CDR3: CSVGTLSGANVLTF
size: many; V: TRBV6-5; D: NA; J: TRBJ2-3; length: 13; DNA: TGTGCCAGCAGGGAGACAGGCTCAGATACGCAGTATTTT; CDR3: CASRETGSDTQYF
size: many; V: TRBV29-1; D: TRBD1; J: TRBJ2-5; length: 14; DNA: TGCAGCGTTAGGGACAGGGGGAACCAAGAGACCCAGTACTTC; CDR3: CSVRDRGNQETQYF
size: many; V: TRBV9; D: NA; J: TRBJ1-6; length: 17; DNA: TGTGCCAGCAGCGTAGAGGGGCAGAGCTCCTATAATTCACCCCTCCACTTT; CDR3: CASSVEGQSSYNSPLHF
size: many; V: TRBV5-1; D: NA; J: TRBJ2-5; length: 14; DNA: TGCGCCAGCAGCTATGGAGGGCCAGGAGAGACCCAGTACTTC; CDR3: CASSYGGPGETQYF
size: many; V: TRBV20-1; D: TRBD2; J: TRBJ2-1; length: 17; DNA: TGCAGTGCTAGAGGTTCTAGCGGTTCCAGCTCCTACAATGAGCAGTTCTTC; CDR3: CSARGSSGSSSYNEQFF
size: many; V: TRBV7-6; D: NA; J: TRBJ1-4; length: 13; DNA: TGTGCCAGCAGCCGACGGACGAATGAAAAACTGTTTTTT; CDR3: CASSRRTNEKLFF
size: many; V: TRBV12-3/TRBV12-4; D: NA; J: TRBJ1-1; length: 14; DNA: TGTGCCAGCAGTTTAGTGAGGGTTGGCACTGAAGCTTTCTTT; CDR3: CASSLVRVGTEAFF
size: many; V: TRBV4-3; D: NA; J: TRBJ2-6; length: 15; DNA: TGCGCCAGCAGCCCCGGGACCGCTGGGGCCAACGTCCTGACTTTC; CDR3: CASSPGTAGANVLTF
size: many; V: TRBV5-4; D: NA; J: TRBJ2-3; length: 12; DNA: TGTGCCAGCAGCGACAGCACAGATACGCAGTATTTT; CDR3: CASSDSTDTQYF
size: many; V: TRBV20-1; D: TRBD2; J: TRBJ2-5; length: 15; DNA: TGCAGTGCTAGAGATCCAGCGGGGAGGGGAGAGACCCAGTACTTC; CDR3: CSARDPAGRGETQYF
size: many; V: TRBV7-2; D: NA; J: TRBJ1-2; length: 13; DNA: TGTGCCAGCAGCTTGTGGCAGGTCTATGGCTACACCTTC; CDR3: CASSLWQVYGYTF
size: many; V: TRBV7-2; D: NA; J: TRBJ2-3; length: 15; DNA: TGTGCCAGCAGCTTAGCGGGGGGCTCGGCAGATACGCAGTATTTT; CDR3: CASSLAGGSADTQYF
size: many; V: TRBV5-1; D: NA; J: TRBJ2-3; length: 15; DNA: TGCGCCAGCAGCTTGTCCGTAGGAATACCAGATACGCAGTATTTT; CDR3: CASSLSVGIPDTQYF
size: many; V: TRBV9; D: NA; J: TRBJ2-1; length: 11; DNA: TGTGCCAGCAGCTACGACGCTGAGCAGTTCTTC; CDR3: CASSYDAEQFF
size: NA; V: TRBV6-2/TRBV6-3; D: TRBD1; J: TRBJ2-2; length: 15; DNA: TGTGCCAGCAGAAGAGACAGGGGATTTGCCGGGGAGCTGTTTTTT; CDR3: CASRRDRGFAGELFF
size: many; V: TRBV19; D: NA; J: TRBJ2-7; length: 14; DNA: TGTGCCAGTAGTAATCGGGATTTTACCTACGAGCAGTACTTC; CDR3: CASSNRDFTYEQYF
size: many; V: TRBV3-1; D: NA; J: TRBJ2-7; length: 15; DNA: TGTGCCAGCAGCCAAGATGTCGGCAGTACCTACGAGCAGTACTTC; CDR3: CASSQDVGSTYEQYF
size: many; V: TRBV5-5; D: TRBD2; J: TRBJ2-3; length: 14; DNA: TGTGCCAGCATCCCAGCGGGAGGGACAGATACGCAGTATTTT; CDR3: CASIPAGGTDTQYF
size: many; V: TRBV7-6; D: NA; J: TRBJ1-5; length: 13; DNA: TGTGCCAGCAGCTCTAACCTGAATCAGCCCCAGCATTTT; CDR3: CASSSNLNQPQHF
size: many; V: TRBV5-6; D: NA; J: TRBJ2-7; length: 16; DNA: TGTGCCAGCAGCTTGGTTCCGCGGCAAAGCTCCTACGAGCAGTACTTC; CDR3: CASSLVPRQSSYEQYF
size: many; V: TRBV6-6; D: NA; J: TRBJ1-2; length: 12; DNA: TGTGCCAGCAGTTACGAGGGTAGGAGCTACACCTTC; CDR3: CASSYEGRSYTF
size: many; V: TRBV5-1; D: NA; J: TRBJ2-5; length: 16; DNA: TGCGCCAGCAGCAGTGGGTATCTTTCGTACCAAGAGACCCAGTACTTC; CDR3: CASSSGYLSYQETQYF
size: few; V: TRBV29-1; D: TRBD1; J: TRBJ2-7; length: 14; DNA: TGCAGCGTCCACCAAACAGGGGGCGCGGGAGAGCAGTACTTC; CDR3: CSVHQTGGAGEQYF
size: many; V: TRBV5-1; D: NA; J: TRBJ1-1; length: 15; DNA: TGCGCCAGCAGCTTGGGAGGCAGGCCGAACACTGAAGCTTTCTTT; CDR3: CASSLGGRPNTEAFF
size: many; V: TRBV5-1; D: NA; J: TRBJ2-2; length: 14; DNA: TGCGCCAGCAGCTTAGACTTGAACACCGGGGAGCTGTTTTTT; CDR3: CASSLDLNTGELFF
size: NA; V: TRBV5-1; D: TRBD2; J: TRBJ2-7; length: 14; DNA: TGCGCCAGCAGCTTGGGTAGCGGGAGCTACGAGCAGTACTTC; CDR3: CASSLGSGSYEQYF
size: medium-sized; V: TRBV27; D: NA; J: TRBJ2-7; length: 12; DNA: TGTGCCAGCAGTAACAATCACTACGAGCAGTACTTC; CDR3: CASSNNHYEQYF
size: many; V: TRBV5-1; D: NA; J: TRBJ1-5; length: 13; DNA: TGCGCCAGCAGCTTGGGGTGGGGTCAGCCCCAGCATTTT; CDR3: CASSLGWGQPQHF
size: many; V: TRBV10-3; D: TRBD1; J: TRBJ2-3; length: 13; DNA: TGTGCCATCAGAGGACAGGGAGCAGATACGCAGTATTTT; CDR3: CAIRGQGADTQYF
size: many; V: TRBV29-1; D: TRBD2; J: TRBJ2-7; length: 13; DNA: TGCAGCGTTGGAGCGGGACCTCCCTACGAGCAGTACTTC; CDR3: CSVGAGPPYEQYF
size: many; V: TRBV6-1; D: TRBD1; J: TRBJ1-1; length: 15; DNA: TGTGCCAGCAGGATAACCGACAGGGGGGACACTGAAGCTTTCTTT; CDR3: CASRITDRGDTEAFF
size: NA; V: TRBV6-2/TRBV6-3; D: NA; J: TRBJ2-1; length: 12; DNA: TGTGCCACGGATCAGGGGTACAATGAGCAGTTCTTC; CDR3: CATDQGYNEQFF
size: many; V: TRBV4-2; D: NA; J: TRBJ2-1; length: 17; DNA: TGTGCCAGCAGCCAAAACCGCGGGGCTGATGTCGGCAATGAGCAGTTCTTC; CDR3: CASSQNRGADVGNEQFF
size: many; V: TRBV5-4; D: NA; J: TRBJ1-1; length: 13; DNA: TGTGCCAGCAGCTTGGAAAGGAACACTGAAGCTTTCTTT; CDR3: CASSLERNTEAFF
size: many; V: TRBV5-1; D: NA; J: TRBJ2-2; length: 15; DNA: TGCGCCAGCAGCTTATTAAGAAGTCCGGCCGGGGAGCTGTTTTTT; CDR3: CASSLLRSPAGELFF
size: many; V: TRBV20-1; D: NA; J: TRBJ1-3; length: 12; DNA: TGCAGTGCTGGCAGCTCTGGAAACACCATATATTTT; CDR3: CSAGSSGNTIYF
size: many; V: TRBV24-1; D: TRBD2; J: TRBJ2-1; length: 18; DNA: TGTGCCACCTCGACTAGCGGGGGGTCCATAGGCTCCTACAATGAGCAGTTCTTC; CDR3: CATSTSGGSIGSYNEQFF
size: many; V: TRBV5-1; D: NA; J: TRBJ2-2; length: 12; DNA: TGCGCCAGCAGCACGGACACCGGGGAGCTGTTTTTT; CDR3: CASSTDTGELFF
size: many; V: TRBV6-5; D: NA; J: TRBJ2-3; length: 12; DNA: TGTGCCAGCACCCCCGACAGTCTTACGCAGTATTTT; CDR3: CASTPDSLTQYF
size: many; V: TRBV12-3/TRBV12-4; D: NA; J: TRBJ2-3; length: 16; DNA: TGTGCCAGCAGTCCCCGAAAGGACTCTCGTTCTGATACGCAGTATTTT; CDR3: CASSPRKDSRSDTQYF
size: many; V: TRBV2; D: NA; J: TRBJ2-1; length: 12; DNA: TGTGCCAGCTGCCTAGAAGTGAATGAGCAGTTCTTC; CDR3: CASCLEVNEQFF
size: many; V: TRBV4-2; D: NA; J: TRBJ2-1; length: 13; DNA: TGTGCCAGCAGCCAAGATGTCGCCACTGAGCAGTTCTTC; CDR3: CASSQDVATEQFF
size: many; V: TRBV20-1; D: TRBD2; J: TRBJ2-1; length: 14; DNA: TGCAGTGCTACTAGCGGCCGCTCCTACAATGAGCAGTTCTTC; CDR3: CSATSGRSYNEQFF
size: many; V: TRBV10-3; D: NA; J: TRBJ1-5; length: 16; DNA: TGTGCCACCGACAACGGGGGGCCTTCGAGCAATCAGCCCCAGCATTTT; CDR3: CATDNGGPSSNQPQHF
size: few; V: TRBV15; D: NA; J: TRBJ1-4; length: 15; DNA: TGTGCCACCAGCAGAGTAGCGGGGCTGGATGAAAAACTGTTTTTT; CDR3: CATSRVAGLDEKLFF
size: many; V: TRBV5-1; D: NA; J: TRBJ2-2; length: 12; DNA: TGCGCCAGCAGGGAGGACACCGGGGAGCTGTTTTTT; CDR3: CASREDTGELFF
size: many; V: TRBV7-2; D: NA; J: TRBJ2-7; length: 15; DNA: TGTGCCAGCAGCTTAGAGGGCAGGGGGGGCTACGAGCAGTACTTC; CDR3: CASSLEGRGGYEQYF
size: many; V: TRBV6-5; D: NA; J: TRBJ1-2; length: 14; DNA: TGTGCCAGCAGTTACTCGATTCTAATAGCTGGCTACACCTTC; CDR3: CASSYSILIAGYTF
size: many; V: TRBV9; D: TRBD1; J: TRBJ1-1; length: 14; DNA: TGTGCCAGCAGCGTAACAGGGGCGAACACTGAAGCTTTCTTT; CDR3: CASSVTGANTEAFF
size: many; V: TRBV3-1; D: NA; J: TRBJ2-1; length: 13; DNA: TGTGCCAGCAGCCAAGCGATGGGGAGCGGGCAGTTCTTC; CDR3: CASSQAMGSGQFF
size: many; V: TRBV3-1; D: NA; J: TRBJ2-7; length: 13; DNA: TGTGCCAGCAGCCAAGTCTGGGGAGACGAGCAGTACTTC; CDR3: CASSQVWGDEQYF
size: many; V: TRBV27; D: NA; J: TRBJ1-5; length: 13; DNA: TGTGCCAGCAGTACCCGGGACCACCAACCCCAGCATTTT; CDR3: CASSTRDHQPQHF